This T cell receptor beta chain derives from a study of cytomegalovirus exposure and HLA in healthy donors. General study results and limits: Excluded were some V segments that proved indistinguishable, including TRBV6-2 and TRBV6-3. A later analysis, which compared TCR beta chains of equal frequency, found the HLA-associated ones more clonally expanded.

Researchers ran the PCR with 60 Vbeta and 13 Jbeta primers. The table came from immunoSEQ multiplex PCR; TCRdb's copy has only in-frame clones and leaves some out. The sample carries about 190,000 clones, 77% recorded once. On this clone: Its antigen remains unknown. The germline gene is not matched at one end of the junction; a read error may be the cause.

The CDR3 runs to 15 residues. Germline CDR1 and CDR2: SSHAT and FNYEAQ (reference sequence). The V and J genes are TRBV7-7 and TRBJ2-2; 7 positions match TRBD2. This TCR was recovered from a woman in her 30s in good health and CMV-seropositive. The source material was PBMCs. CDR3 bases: TGTGCTAGCAGCTTATCCCGGGGGGATACCGGGGAGCTGTTTTTT. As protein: CASSLSRGDTGELFF.